This is a list of T cell receptor beta chains from one sample in a study of blood T cell repertoires in COVID-19. Produced via immunoSEQ multiplex PCR; TCRdb's table is partial and in-frame only. This table holds roughly 220,000 clones, 65% to 90% found once. The sequencing sample was made of PBMCs or T cells enriched from blood (not recorded which). Source of these receptors: a woman aged 35 to 49 with acute COVID-19. Both conserved end residues are trimmed from each CDR3. Fields, in order: V gene, J gene, CDR3 protein.

V gene: TRBV7-2
J gene: TRBJ2-1
CDR3 protein: ASSFVTSQGNEQF

V gene: TRBV3-1/TRBV3-2
J gene: TRBJ2-7
CDR3 protein: ASSQHSGSRSYEQY

V gene: TRBV15
J gene: TRBJ2-1
CDR3 protein: ATSRDRETSGRNNEQF

V gene: TRBV12-3/TRBV12-4
J gene: TRBJ2-5
CDR3 protein: ASSKTSPGTQY

V gene: TRBV2
J gene: TRBJ1-2
CDR3 protein: ASTTPGQGYGYT

V gene: TRBV28
J gene: TRBJ1-1
CDR3 protein: ASSPSGSRGSTEAF

V gene: TRBV19
J gene: TRBJ1-4
CDR3 protein: ASSIGHSNEKLF

V gene: TRBV6-5
J gene: TRBJ1-1
CDR3 protein: ASTRAANTEAF

V gene: TRBV19
J gene: TRBJ2-7
CDR3 protein: ASSPTGTTRHEQY

V gene: TRBV28
J gene: TRBJ2-3
CDR3 protein: ASSPTGRATDTQY

V gene: TRBV27
J gene: TRBJ2-3
CDR3 protein: ASSQGTSGRDTQY

V gene: TRBV28
J gene: TRBJ2-7
CDR3 protein: ASSGRLALTYEQY

V gene: TRBV6-5
J gene: TRBJ2-4
CDR3 protein: ASREQGKAKNIQY

V gene: TRBV10-3
J gene: TRBJ2-1
CDR3 protein: AILGREGRNEQF

V gene: TRBV27
J gene: TRBJ1-5
CDR3 protein: ASSADRGGRQPQH